This T cell receptor beta chain was recovered during a study of T cells in Graves' hyperthyroidism and ophthalmopathy. The study included ophthalmopathy patients with Clinical Activity Score at least 3, NOSPECS grade at least 4 and duration under 3 months. Exclusion criteria comprised uncontrolled infection, other autoimmune disease, pregnancy or lactation. Cells are PBMCs isolated from 10 ml of fresh blood. There are 21 residues in the CDR3. The trim removed 0 bases at V and 0 bases at J, leaving 15 bases unmatched. Germline V gives CDR1 SGHRS, CDR2 YFSETQ. Researchers took RNA transcripts and amplified the TCR beta CDR3 regions from them. TCR CDR3 regions were first amplified by RT-PCR with HTBI primers. TCRdb analysed the multiplex PCR reads with MiXCR anew, one entry per CDR3 protein. This table has around 240,000 distinct CDR3 sequences, around 17% appearing once. Notes on this clonotype: Antigen unknown.

Regarding the study as a whole: The blood repertoire included most of the expanded thyroid clonotypes above 0.001.

Specimen: blood. The chain uses TRBV5-1 and TRBJ2-6; TRBD1 matches at 7 bases. The TCR originated in a woman younger than 30 with Graves' ophthalmopathy. The CDR3 protein is CASSLAGTAAFSSSGANVLTF. In nucleotides, the CDR3 is TGCGCCAGCAGCTTGGCCGGGACAGCAGCCTTTAGTTCCTCTGGGGCCAACGTCCTGACTTTC.